The rows below give T cell receptor beta chains drawn from one sample of a study of blood T cells in healthy people across ages. One entry per CDR3 protein, called by TCRdb with MiXCR from the 5' RACE reads. Among roughly 1.9 million distinct CDR3 sequences listed, 30% to 40% were seen once. The sample comprised blood. All receptors derive from a human donor in good health. The CDR3 runs from the conserved cysteine through the conserved F or W. Fields, in order: clone size, V gene, D gene, J gene, CDR3 DNA, CDR3 protein. The D gene is left open where the match is weak. Clone size is given for some rows only: seen once, a few or many times, or a class if the clone is expanded.

clone size: once; V gene: TRBV30; D gene: .; J gene: TRBJ1-4; CDR3 DNA: TGTGCCTGGAGTGGCCGGGGCGGGTTGAATGAAAAACTGTTTTTT; CDR3 protein: CAWSGRGGLNEKLFF
clone size: .; V gene: TRBV20-1; D gene: .; J gene: TRBJ1-5; CDR3 DNA: TGCAGTGCTAGTGAAGGGCTTTTAAATCAGCCCCAGCATTTT; CDR3 protein: CSASEGLLNQPQHF
clone size: .; V gene: TRBV4-3; D gene: .; J gene: TRBJ1-2; CDR3 DNA: TGCGCCAGCAGCAAAGCCGTGGGGGGCTCTGGCTACACCTTC; CDR3 protein: CASSKAVGGSGYTF
clone size: few; V gene: TRBV9; D gene: .; J gene: TRBJ1-6; CDR3 DNA: TGTGCCAGCAGCCTCCAGATGGGATCACCCCTCCACTTT; CDR3 protein: CASSLQMGSPLHF
clone size: .; V gene: TRBV25-1; D gene: TRBD1; J gene: TRBJ2-7; CDR3 DNA: TGTGCCAGCAGTGACCGGGACAGAGCCTCCTACGAGCAGTACTTC; CDR3 protein: CASSDRDRASYEQYF
clone size: .; V gene: TRBV12-3/TRBV12-4; D gene: TRBD2; J gene: TRBJ2-5; CDR3 DNA: TGTGCCAGCAGTGCACTAGCGGGGGGGCCGGGAGAGACCCAGTACTTC; CDR3 protein: CASSALAGGPGETQYF
clone size: few; V gene: TRBV5-1; D gene: TRBD1; J gene: TRBJ1-2; CDR3 DNA: TGCGCCAGCAGCGGACAGGGTGTTAACTATGGCTACACCTTC; CDR3 protein: CASSGQGVNYGYTF
clone size: .; V gene: TRBV27; D gene: TRBD2; J gene: TRBJ2-1; CDR3 DNA: TGTGCCAGCACCAACAGCGGGGGGGTTACTGAGCAGTTCTTC; CDR3 protein: CASTNSGGVTEQFF
clone size: .; V gene: TRBV29-1; D gene: .; J gene: TRBJ1-1; CDR3 DNA: TGCAGCGCAGCCGGTCTGGGAGGCACTGAAGCTTTCTTT; CDR3 protein: CSAAGLGGTEAFF
clone size: once; V gene: TRBV5-1; D gene: .; J gene: TRBJ2-1; CDR3 DNA: TGCGCCAGCAGCCCACTGGGACCGAACAATGAGCAGTTCTTC; CDR3 protein: CASSPLGPNNEQFF
clone size: few; V gene: TRBV6-5; D gene: TRBD2; J gene: TRBJ2-1; CDR3 DNA: TGTGCCAGCAGTTTATTTAGCGGGGGGGTCTACAATGAGCAGTTCTTC; CDR3 protein: CASSLFSGGVYNEQFF
clone size: once; V gene: TRBV3-1; D gene: .; J gene: TRBJ2-7; CDR3 DNA: TGTGCCAGCAGCACCGAACTTAATTCCGAGCAGTACTTC; CDR3 protein: CASSTELNSEQYF
clone size: .; V gene: TRBV9; D gene: TRBD1; J gene: TRBJ2-2; CDR3 DNA: TGTGCCAGCAGAACCGGGACAGGGACCGGGGAGCTGTTTTTT; CDR3 protein: CASRTGTGTGELFF
clone size: .; V gene: TRBV11-2; D gene: .; J gene: TRBJ1-1; CDR3 DNA: TGTGCCAGCAGCCCCCTGGCCGGCACTGAAGCTTTCTTT; CDR3 protein: CASSPLAGTEAFF
clone size: .; V gene: TRBV28; D gene: .; J gene: TRBJ1-1; CDR3 DNA: TGTGCCAGCAGGGAACAGGTGATCGACACTGAAGCTTTCTTT; CDR3 protein: CASREQVIDTEAFF
clone size: few; V gene: TRBV7-9; D gene: .; J gene: TRBJ1-2; CDR3 DNA: TGTGCCAGCAGCTTCCCTGATAGAAGGGATGGCTACACCTTC; CDR3 protein: CASSFPDRRDGYTF
clone size: .; V gene: TRBV24-1; D gene: .; J gene: TRBJ2-7; CDR3 DNA: TGTGCCACCAGTGATTCATCCGGGCCCTCCTACGAGCAGTACTTC; CDR3 protein: CATSDSSGPSYEQYF
clone size: many; V gene: TRBV12-3/TRBV12-4; D gene: .; J gene: TRBJ2-1; CDR3 DNA: TGTGCCAGCAGTGTCAGCGGAAGCTCCTACAATGAGCAGTTCTTC; CDR3 protein: CASSVSGSSYNEQFF
clone size: .; V gene: TRBV7-3; D gene: TRBD1; J gene: TRBJ2-5; CDR3 DNA: TGTGCCAGCAGCGGACAGGTTGGGGAGACCCAGTACTTC; CDR3 protein: CASSGQVGETQYF
clone size: few; V gene: TRBV12-3/TRBV12-4; D gene: .; J gene: TRBJ1-2; CDR3 DNA: TGTGCCAGCAGTTTACGAGGAGTCGATGGCTACACCTTC; CDR3 protein: CASSLRGVDGYTF
clone size: few; V gene: TRBV20-1; D gene: .; J gene: TRBJ2-5; CDR3 DNA: TGCAGTGCAGACAGACAGGATAGAGAGCAGTACTTC; CDR3 protein: CSADRQDREQYF
clone size: .; V gene: TRBV5-1; D gene: .; J gene: TRBJ2-2; CDR3 DNA: TGCGCCAGCAGGGCCTGGAGCGCGAACACCGGGGAGCTGTTTTTT; CDR3 protein: CASRAWSANTGELFF
clone size: .; V gene: TRBV28; D gene: TRBD2; J gene: TRBJ2-7; CDR3 DNA: TGTGCCAGCAGTTTTAGTGGACGGGGGGGCGACTACGAGCAGTACTTC; CDR3 protein: CASSFSGRGGDYEQYF
clone size: many; V gene: TRBV27; D gene: .; J gene: TRBJ1-6; CDR3 DNA: TGTGCCAGCAGTTTAAGTTCAGGGAGTAGTTCACCCCTCCACTTT; CDR3 protein: CASSLSSGSSSPLHF
clone size: few; V gene: TRBV11-3; D gene: .; J gene: TRBJ2-3; CDR3 DNA: TGTGCCAGCAGCTACCCGGGCTTGACAGATACGCAGTATTTT; CDR3 protein: CASSYPGLTDTQYF
clone size: .; V gene: TRBV7-2; D gene: .; J gene: TRBJ2-1; CDR3 DNA: TGTGCCAGCAGCTTAATGAGTAGCGTCAATGAGCAGTTCTTC; CDR3 protein: CASSLMSSVNEQFF
clone size: .; V gene: TRBV4-1; D gene: .; J gene: TRBJ2-7; CDR3 DNA: TGCGCCAGCAGCCAAGATTCGGCCAGTTCCTACGAGCAGTACTTC; CDR3 protein: CASSQDSASSYEQYF
clone size: few; V gene: TRBV5-1; D gene: .; J gene: TRBJ1-5; CDR3 DNA: TGCGCCAGCAGCTTGGAATGGACCCCTGGGAATCAGCCCCAGCATTTT; CDR3 protein: CASSLEWTPGNQPQHF
clone size: .; V gene: TRBV27; D gene: .; J gene: TRBJ2-3; CDR3 DNA: TGTGCCAGCAGTTGGGGGCCAGGGTTCACAGATACGCAGTATTTT; CDR3 protein: CASSWGPGFTDTQYF
clone size: .; V gene: TRBV4-1; D gene: .; J gene: TRBJ2-5; CDR3 DNA: TGCGCCAGCAGCCATTTACACGGCGGGCCAGAGCAAGAGACCCAGTACTTC; CDR3 protein: CASSHLHGGPEQETQYF
clone size: .; V gene: TRBV12-3/TRBV12-4; D gene: TRBD2; J gene: TRBJ2-1; CDR3 DNA: TGTGCCAGCAGTTGCGGGGGACCTTTCAATGAGCAGTTCTTC; CDR3 protein: CASSCGGPFNEQFF
clone size: .; V gene: TRBV9; D gene: .; J gene: TRBJ2-1; CDR3 DNA: TGTGCCAGCAGCCCAGGGGGGAGGAGGTCCTACAATGAGCAGTTCTTC; CDR3 protein: CASSPGGRRSYNEQFF
clone size: few; V gene: TRBV6-1; D gene: .; J gene: TRBJ1-5; CDR3 DNA: TGTGCCAGCAGGCACAGACCCAATCAGCCCCAGCATTTT; CDR3 protein: CASRHRPNQPQHF
clone size: .; V gene: TRBV2; D gene: TRBD1; J gene: TRBJ1-2; CDR3 DNA: TGTGCCACTGAGCGGTTCCGGGACAGACTTGTGAGGGGCTACACCTTC; CDR3 protein: CATERFRDRLVRGYTF
clone size: .; V gene: TRBV6-5; D gene: .; J gene: TRBJ1-2; CDR3 DNA: TGTGCCAGCAGTACCCCCACGTCCCTCCCTGGTGGCTACACCTTC; CDR3 protein: CASSTPTSLPGGYTF
clone size: few; V gene: TRBV4-3; D gene: .; J gene: TRBJ1-1; CDR3 DNA: TGCGCCAGCAGCCTTGTGGGGGGGCCCACTGAAGCTTTCTTT; CDR3 protein: CASSLVGGPTEAFF
clone size: few; V gene: TRBV7-2; D gene: .; J gene: TRBJ2-3; CDR3 DNA: TGTGCCAGCAGCTTCCAAGCGGACCCTCAAGATACGCAGTATTTT; CDR3 protein: CASSFQADPQDTQYF
clone size: .; V gene: TRBV29-1; D gene: .; J gene: TRBJ1-1; CDR3 DNA: TGCAGCGTGGGGCAAGGACGGCCGAACACTGAAGCTTTCTTT; CDR3 protein: CSVGQGRPNTEAFF
clone size: .; V gene: TRBV4-2; D gene: .; J gene: TRBJ1-2; CDR3 DNA: TGTGCCAGCAGCCAAGACGAGGGAACCAGTGGCTACACCTTC; CDR3 protein: CASSQDEGTSGYTF
clone size: .; V gene: TRBV4-3; D gene: TRBD2; J gene: TRBJ2-1; CDR3 DNA: TGCGCCAGCAGCCAAGAATTGCGGGGGTTGGATGAGCAGTTCTTC; CDR3 protein: CASSQELRGLDEQFF
clone size: .; V gene: TRBV7-9; D gene: .; J gene: TRBJ2-3; CDR3 DNA: TGTGCCAGCAGCAGAACGAGGGTAAAAGACACAGATACGCAGTATTTT; CDR3 protein: CASSRTRVKDTDTQYF
clone size: few; V gene: TRBV3-1; D gene: .; J gene: TRBJ2-1; CDR3 DNA: TGTGCCAGCAGCCACTGGAGAGGAGCTACTGGCAATGAGCAGTTCTTC; CDR3 protein: CASSHWRGATGNEQFF
clone size: few; V gene: TRBV12-3/TRBV12-4; D gene: .; J gene: TRBJ1-5; CDR3 DNA: TGTGCCAGCAGACAATTACAAGGGCCCCAGCATTTT; CDR3 protein: CASRQLQGPQHF
clone size: .; V gene: TRBV19; D gene: TRBD1; J gene: TRBJ1-2; CDR3 DNA: TGTGCCAGTAGTATCCCCCGGGGGACAGGAGCTAACTATGGCTACACCTTC; CDR3 protein: CASSIPRGTGANYGYTF
clone size: .; V gene: TRBV7-9; D gene: TRBD1; J gene: TRBJ1-2; CDR3 DNA: TGTGCCAGCCGCCGGGACAGACAGCTTTCAGACACCTTC; CDR3 protein: CASRRDRQLSDTF
clone size: .; V gene: TRBV7-9; D gene: .; J gene: TRBJ2-4; CDR3 DNA: TGTGCCAGCACTTATCTCATGATAAATTACTACAATGAGCAGTACTTC; CDR3 protein: CASTYLMINYYNEQYF